The 32 T cell receptor beta chains below were found in one sample sequenced in a study of cytomegalovirus exposure and HLA in healthy donors. The PCR contained 60 Vbeta and 13 Jbeta primers. Profiled with immunoSEQ multiplex PCR; TCRdb holds only in-frame clones, not every one. The table shows about 90,000 clones, with approximately 65% occurring only once. Material for sequencing was PBMCs. The receptors come from a woman in her 30s in good health and CMV-seropositive.

To note about this clone: The junction differs from germline at one of its ends, possibly a read error. The chain has TRBV5-4 and TRBJ1-2; 7 nucleotides match TRBD1. The V gene's germline CDR1 is SGHNT and CDR2 YYREEE (reference sequence). CDR3 length equals 14 residues. The CDR3 DNA reads TGTGCCAGCAGCTTGGCGGGACAGTACTATGGCTACCCCTTC. Protein: CASSLAGQYYGYPF.

The chain is built from TRBV5-4 and TRBJ2-5, with D hard to call. Germline V gene data show CDR1 as SGHNT and CDR2 as YYREEE (reference sequence). The CDR3 is 13 residues long. V dropped 0 bases and J dropped 2 bases, with 5 bases sitting between them. The CDR3 is CASSLEQQETQYF. CDR3 in DNA: TGTGCCAGCAGCTTGGAACAACAAGAGACCCAGTACTTC.

The chain combines TRBV16 with TRBJ2-7; possible D gene TRBD1, 6 bases. The CDR3 sequence is 15 residues long. Trimming pared 4 bases from V and 0 bases from J, leaving 13 bases between. Germline V CDR1 and CDR2: KGHSY, FQNENV. The CDR3 sequence: CASSRPTGVSYEQYF. CDR3 bases: TGTGCCAGCAGCCGACCGACAGGAGTCTCCTACGAGCAGTACTTC.

The gene calls are TRBV29-1 and TRBJ2-3; maybe TRBD2 (7 bases). The CDR3 runs 14 residues. Trimming removed 8 bases at V and 2 bases at J, with 17 bases between. Germline V gene data show CDR1 as SQVTM and CDR2 as ANQGSEA. CDR3 nucleotide sequence: TGCAGCTTATACGACGGGGGGCCCACAGATACGCAGTATTTT. It codes for CSLYDGGPTDTQYF.

This chain uses TRBV15 with TRBJ2-6; the D gene is possibly TRBD1 (6 bases). The germline CDR1 and CDR2 sequences are LNHNV and YYDKDF (reference sequence). The V and J ends lost 1 base and 0 bases respectively, with 7 bases between them. This CDR3 is 16 amino acids long. The CDR3 is CATSRGDNSGANVLTF. The CDR3 bases are TGTGCCACCAGCAGAGGGGACAACTCTGGGGCCAACGTCCTGACTTTC.

To note about this clone: One junction end does not reproduce the germline sequence, and a read error may be involved. V gene TRBV28 combines with J gene TRBJ1-2; TRBD1 matches 7 bases. The CDR3 spans 13 residues. Germline CDR1 reads MDHEN; CDR2 reads SYDVKM. The CDR3 reads CASRLRGASGYPF. In DNA form, the CDR3 reads TGTGCCAGCAGACTCAGGGGGGCAAGTGGCTACCCCTTC.

The chain recombines TRBV5-4 with TRBJ2-7; 7 nucleotides align to TRBD1. Germline V CDR1 and CDR2: SGHNT, YYREEE (reference sequence). CDR3 length: 15 amino acids. V shed 5 bases and J 7 bases; nucleotides not matched to a gene: 15. The CDR3 nucleotides read TGTGCCAGCAGACCCTCCGGGACAGTTTTAAGAGAGCAGTACTTC. It codes for CASRPSGTVLREQYF.

V and J are TRBV5-1 and TRBJ2-3; TRBD1 might be the D (6 bases). The V end was cut by 0 bases, the J end by 0 bases, with 11 bases between. The CDR3 is 16 residues long. Germline V gene sequence: CDR1 SGHRS, CDR2 YFSETQ. Here the CDR3 reads CASSLDHRVSTDTQYF. DNA for the CDR3: TGCGCCAGCAGCTTGGACCACAGGGTCAGCACAGATACGCAGTATTTT.

About this clone itself: One junction end does not reproduce the germline sequence, and a read error may be involved. The chain uses TRBV25-1 and TRBJ1-2; 9 positions match TRBD1. The CDR3 covers 14 residues. Looked up from germline, CDR1 is MGHDK and CDR2 is SYGVNS. CDR3 residues: CASTNTGTGNGYPF. As DNA, the CDR3 is TGTGCCAGCACCAATACCGGGACAGGGAATGGCTACCCCTTC.

V gene TRBV29-1 combines with J gene TRBJ2-1; possibly TRBD1 for D (6 bases). Germline CDR1 is SQVTM and CDR2 is ANQGSEA. Between the trimmed V and J ends, which lost 6 bases and 5 bases, there was a span of 17 bases. CDR3 size: 14 residues. This CDR3 reads CSVAGGGGHNEQFF. The DNA for the CDR3 is TGCAGCGTCGCCGGTGGGGGCGGTCACAATGAGCAGTTCTTC.

The CDR3 reads CASSQPPQGFSFSNQPQHF. The CDR3 DNA follows: TGTGCCAGCTCCCAACCACCCCAGGGTTTCTCCTTTAGCAATCAGCCCCAGCATTTT. J is TRBJ1-5 and V is TRBV28; D might be TRBD1 (5 bases). The CDR3 runs 19 residues. The ends were cut back, 8 bases at V and 0 bases at J, with 26 bases in the middle. Germline V gene lookup returns CDR1 MDHEN and CDR2 SYDVKM.

The chain couples TRBV11-3 to TRBJ2-6, with D unresolved. Germline CDR1 SGHNT, CDR2 YENEEA. The CDR3 is 15 amino acids. The ends were cut back, 5 bases at V and 0 bases at J, with 8 bases in the middle. This chain's CDR3 is CASSPGPSGANVLTF. The CDR3 DNA reads TGTGCCAGCAGCCCCGGTCCCTCTGGGGCCAACGTCCTGACTTTC.

This chain joins TRBV5-1 and TRBJ2-2; TRBD1 agrees at 7 bases. The trim removed 4 bases at V and 2 bases at J, leaving 5 bases unmatched. CDR1 and CDR2 from the germline V gene are SGHRS and YFSETQ. The CDR3 covers 15 residues. CDR3 in DNA: TGCGCCAGCAGCCGAGGACAGGTTAACACCGGGGAGCTGTTTTTT. Its protein is CASSRGQVNTGELFF.

The chain has TRBV5-1 and TRBJ1-4, with 7 bases lining up with TRBD1. This CDR3 spans 15 amino acids. The germline V gene encodes CDR1 SGHRS and CDR2 YFSETQ. The junction had 7 bases not matched to a gene; V was cut back by 3 bases and J by 5 bases. The CDR3 reads CASSSSGTANEKLFF. DNA for the CDR3: TGCGCCAGCAGCTCGTCGGGGACAGCAAATGAAAAACTGTTTTTT. The full variable domain, completed using reference TRBV5-1 and TRBJ1-4, is KAGVTQTPRYLIKTRGQQVTLSCSPISGHRSVSWYQQTPGQGLQFLFEYFSETQRNKGNFPGRFSGRQFSNSRSEMNVSTLELGDSALYLCASSSSGTANEKLFFGSGTQLSVL.

This clone was seen a few times. The gene calls are TRBV4-3 and TRBJ2-7; possible D gene TRBD2, 6 bases. Per the germline V gene, CDR1 is LGHNA and CDR2 is YSLEER. Trimming cost V 0 bases and J 6 bases, with 18 bases left between them. The length of the CDR3 is 16 residues. CDR3 protein: CASSQEGTLPPREQYF. The CDR3 coding sequence is TGCGCCAGCAGCCAAGAGGGGACTCTTCCACCCCGCGAGCAGTACTTC.

The rearrangement joins TRBV7-2 to TRBJ1-5; D gene ambiguous. In germline, CDR1 is SGHTA, CDR2 FQGNSA. The V end was cut by 5 bases, the J end by 6 bases, with 17 bases between. The CDR3 length is 15 residues. In DNA form, the CDR3 reads TGTGCCAGCAGCCCGTCGGGTCCGCCCAGTCAGCCCCAGCATTTT. Protein: CASSPSGPPSQPQHF.

The chain joins TRBV7-9 to TRBJ2-7; the match to TRBD2 covers 11 bases. V was pared by 5 bases and J by 2 bases, with 8 bases of the junction left unmatched. This CDR3 region has 16 residues. Germline CDR1 is SEHNR and CDR2 is FQNEAQ (reference sequence). The CDR3 reads CASSPPGTSGTYEQYF. Written as DNA, the CDR3 is TGTGCCAGCAGCCCCCCAGGGACTAGCGGAACCTACGAGCAGTACTTC. The full variable domain, rest sourced from reference TRBV7-9 and TRBJ2-7, is DTGVSQNPRHKITKRGQNVTFRCDPISEHNRLYWYRQTLGQGPEFLTYFQNEAQLEKSRLLSDRFSAERPKGSFSTLEIQRTEQGDSAMYLCASSPPGTSGTYEQYFGPGTRLTVT.

This chain uses TRBV28 with TRBJ2-7; 12 nucleotides agree with TRBD2. J gave up 4 bases and V 7 bases, and 8 bases lay outside the gene matches. The CDR3 length is 15 residues. Germline V gene data show CDR1 as MDHEN and CDR2 as SYDVKM. The CDR3 DNA is TGTGCCAGCATTGCCCCTAGCGGGGGGGGATACGAGCAGTACTTC. Translation gives CASIAPSGGGYEQYF.

This clone was seen a handful of times. The chain couples TRBV5-1 to TRBJ2-1, with 10 bases that match TRBD2. The CDR3 has 15 amino acids. After removal of 2 bases from V and 5 bases from J, the junction contained 4 bases not matched to a gene. Per germline, CDR1 SGHRS and CDR2 YFSETQ. As DNA, the CDR3 is TGCGCCAGCAGCTTCGGGACTAGCGTGGACAATGAGCAGTTCTTC. Translating it yields CASSFGTSVDNEQFF.

V gene TRBV7-5 combines with J gene TRBJ1-5; the D call of TRBD1 is as the table states it, not checked on the DNA. TRBV7-5 is described as a pseudogene. The CDR3 sequence is 18 residues long. The CDR3 protein is CVRSFDRTGSWCNQPQHF. DNA for the CDR3: TGTGTCAGAAGCTTCGACAGGACGGGCTCTTGGTGCAATCAGCCCCAGCATTTT.

V gene TRBV5-1 combines with J gene TRBJ1-3, with unresolved D. V was pared by 4 bases and J by 3 bases, with 8 bases between. Germline lookup yields CDR1 SGHRS and CDR2 YFSETQ. The CDR3 consists of 13 residues. The CDR3 DNA sequence: TGCGCCAGCAGCACGCCGGGTGGAAACACCATATATTTT. Encoded protein: CASSTPGGNTIYF. The full variable domain, rest sourced from reference TRBV5-1 and TRBJ1-3, is KAGVTQTPRYLIKTRGQQVTLSCSPISGHRSVSWYQQTPGQGLQFLFEYFSETQRNKGNFPGRFSGRQFSNSRSEMNVSTLELGDSALYLCASSTPGGNTIYFGEGSWLTVV.

V gene TRBV28 combines with J gene TRBJ1-1, with 11 bases identical to TRBD1. Trimming took 5 bases from V and 1 from J; bases not matched to a gene: 9. The CDR3 covers 17 residues. Germline V gene lookup returns CDR1 MDHEN and CDR2 SYDVKM. CDR3 sequence: CASSAVPGQGGNTEAFF. The CDR3 DNA reads as TGTGCCAGCAGTGCAGTCCCGGGACAGGGGGGGAACACTGAAGCTTTCTTT.

This chain uses TRBV4-2 with TRBJ2-2; 8 nucleotides match TRBD1. The CDR3 has 17 amino acids. The ends lost 4 bases at V and 5 bases at J; junction bases unmatched: 12. Germline loops: CDR1 LGHNA, CDR2 YNFKEQ. DNA of the CDR3: TGTGCCAGCAGCCCCCGCCTGACAGGGGATCGGACCGGGGAGCTGTTTTTT. Protein product: CASSPRLTGDRTGELFF.

V usage is TRBV7-9 and J usage is TRBJ1-3; D is unclear. Trimming cost V 5 bases and J 3 bases, with 14 bases left between them. The V gene's germline CDR1 is SEHNR and CDR2 FQNEAQ (reference sequence). CDR3 size: 15 residues. CDR3 bases: TGTGCCAGCAGCCCCTCCGGGGAAAGTGGAAACACCATATATTTT. Amino acids: CASSPSGESGNTIYF.

The chain carries TRBV7-6 and TRBJ2-6, with D possibly matching TRBD1 (5 bases). V was trimmed by 1 base and J by 2 bases, leaving 12 bases between them. Germline CDR1 SGHVS, CDR2 FNYEAQ. This CDR3 has 17 amino acids. CDR3 bases: TGTGCCAGCAGCTTAGGGTTCAGGGCGGCTGGGGCCAACGTCCTGACTTTC. Its translation: CASSLGFRAAGANVLTF.

This clone has just a few counts. This rearrangement joins TRBV6-6 to TRBJ1-5; no clear D gene. With 2 bases removed from V and 10 bases from J, the gap between germline ends came to 9 bases. The CDR3 spans 12 residues. Germline-derived CDR1 and CDR2 are MNHNY and SVGAGI (reference sequence). CDR3 sequence (DNA): TGTGCCAGCAGTTACCTAGAGCTACCCCAGCATTTT. Translated, it gives CASSYLELPQHF.

V and J are TRBV11-3 and TRBJ2-6, with unresolved D. Trimming removed 6 bases at V and 2 bases at J, with 8 bases between. CDR3 length equals 14 residues. The germline V gene encodes CDR1 SGHNT and CDR2 YENEEA. CDR3 DNA: TGTGCCAGCAGATTCAGTGCTGGGGCCAACGTCCTGACTTTC. This translates into CASRFSAGANVLTF.

This clone was counted between two and nine times. This sequence joins TRBV7-6 and TRBJ1-5; D perhaps matches TRBD1 (6 bases). Germline V gene lookup returns CDR1 SGHVS and CDR2 FNYEAQ. The CDR3 loop spans 15 amino acids. V dropped 2 bases and J dropped 7 bases, with 15 bases sitting between them. The CDR3 coding sequence is TGTGCCAGCAGCTTAACACAGGGTGGAGGACAGCCCCAGCATTTT. Its translation is CASSLTQGGGQPQHF.

This sequence joins TRBV4-3 and TRBJ1-2, with a possible D match to TRBD1 (6 bases). The length of the CDR3 is 13 residues. V was clipped by 0 bases and J by 6 bases, with 8 bases between them. Germline V gene sequence: CDR1 LGHNA, CDR2 YSLEER. Written as DNA, the CDR3 is TGCGCCAGCAGCCAAGAATCAGGGGATGGCTACACCTTC. Protein: CASSQESGDGYTF.

The gene calls are TRBV7-2 and TRBJ1-4, with D unresolved. V lost 5 bases and J lost 1, with 11 bases in between. Germline V gene lookup returns CDR1 SGHTA and CDR2 FQGNSA. This CDR3 spans 15 amino acids. CDR3 in amino acids: CASSRRGGTNEKLFF. The CDR3 nucleotides read TGTGCCAGCAGCAGGAGAGGTGGAACTAATGAAAAACTGTTTTTT.

The CDR3 spells CASSFGTGERETQYF. CDR3 sequence (DNA): TGTGCCAGCAGCTTCGGGACAGGGGAACGGGAGACCCAGTACTTC. The chain has TRBV7-9 and TRBJ2-5; TRBD1 aligns across 10 bases. J lost 5 bases, V lost 3 bases, and 6 bases had no gene match. The CDR3 sequence is 15 residues long. Germline V gene lookup returns CDR1 SEHNR and CDR2 FQNEAQ (reference sequence).

V usage is TRBV28 and J usage is TRBJ2-3, with TRBD2 matching 8 bases. Looked up from germline, CDR1 is MDHEN and CDR2 is SYDVKM. V dropped 6 bases and J dropped 2; count of bases not matched to a gene: 10. The CDR3 sequence is 16 residues long. CDR3 sequence (DNA): TGTGCCAGCAGAACGGGACTAGTCTTACCCACAGATACGCAGTATTTT. Its translation is CASRTGLVLPTDTQYF.